These 30 T cell receptor beta chains originate from one sample sequenced in a study of vaccination effects on CD4 cells after COVID-19. Before sequencing took place, the ViraFEST assay used viral peptide pools to expand antigen-specific CD4+ T cells. Following culture for under 12 days, CD4+ T cells were isolated. A positive SARS-CoV-2 PCR test fell between March and December 2020. Antigens for these TCRs are unknown. Generated by immunoSEQ multiplex PCR, the TCRdb table keeps only in-frame clones and is missing some. Seen here are tens of thousands of clones, 70% to 80% observed once, and the top ten hold around 17%. The source material was CD4+ T cells from PBMCs cultured with SARS-CoV-2 spike peptides, sampled before COVID-19 vaccination. The receptors were sampled from a human donor who had a prior SARS-CoV-2 infection.

The rearrangement links TRBV19 to TRBJ2-1, with 9 positions matching TRBD1. In germline, CDR1 is LNHDA, CDR2 SQIVND (reference sequence). Trimming cost V 5 bases and J 7 bases; bases outside gene matches: 6. There are 14 residues in the CDR3. CDR3 in DNA: TGTGCCAGTAGTCCGGGACAGGGACGGAATGAGCAGTTCTTC. Its translation: CASSPGQGRNEQFF. The variable domain in full, with the rest retrieved from reference TRBV19 and TRBJ2-1, is DGGITQSPKYLFRKEGQNVTLSCEQNLNHDAMYWYRQDPGQGLRLIYYSQIVNDFQKGDIAEGYSVSREKKESFPLTVTSAQKNPTAFYLCASSPGQGRNEQFFGPGTRLTVL.

This rearrangement joins TRBV28 to TRBJ2-1, with TRBD2 matching 8 bases. This CDR3 region has 15 residues. The V segment lost 7 bases and the J segment 5 bases; nucleotides outside the gene matches: 10. CDR1 is MDHEN and CDR2 is SYDVKM in the germline V gene. The CDR3 is CASNPPGSGNNEQFF. The DNA for the CDR3 is TGTGCCAGCAACCCCCCGGGTAGCGGGAACAATGAGCAGTTCTTC.

The chain has TRBV9 and TRBJ2-2; D remains unclear. Trimming stripped 2 bases from V and 2 bases from J, with 19 bases between. The CDR3 loop spans 18 amino acids. The germline V gene has CDR1 SGDLS and CDR2 YYNGEE. The CDR3 DNA sequence: TGTGCCAGCAGCGTTCCCCTTATCGAACACTTTAACACCGGGGAGCTGTTTTTT. Residues: CASSVPLIEHFNTGELFF.

The chain has TRBV5-1 and TRBJ2-5, with unresolved D. The V gene lost 1 base and the J gene lost 0 bases, with 7 bases spanning the gap. CDR3 size: 14 residues. The V gene's germline CDR1 is SGHRS and CDR2 YFSETQ. The CDR3 region is CASSLFQNQETQYF. DNA for the CDR3: TGCGCCAGCAGCTTGTTCCAGAACCAAGAGACCCAGTACTTC.

This clone was observed a few times. The J gene is TRBJ2-1, the V gene TRBV30; TRBD2 is a possible D gene (6 bases). Trimming took off 3 bases at V and 0 bases at J, with 9 bases between the two ends. This CDR3 contains 14 residues. Germline CDR1 and CDR2: GTSNPN and SVGIG (reference sequence). Here the CDR3 reads CAWRDYYSYNEQFF. For the CDR3, the DNA is TGTGCCTGGAGGGACTACTACTCCTACAATGAGCAGTTCTTC. Combining the CDR3 with reference TRBV30 and TRBJ2-1 gives the whole variable domain SQTIHQWPATLVQPVGSPLSLECTVEGTSNPNLYWYRQAAGRGLQLLFYSVGIGQISSEVPQNLSASRPQDRQFILSSKKLLLSDSGFYLCAWRDYYSYNEQFFGPGTRLTVL.

CDR3: CASNSQGPGETQYF. The CDR3 region has the DNA TGTGCCAGTAACAGTCAGGGGCCGGGGGAGACCCAGTACTTC. The genes are TRBV19 and TRBJ2-5; weak D call: TRBD1 (6 bases). The V and J ends lost 7 bases and 5 bases respectively, with 17 bases between them. Germline loops: CDR1 LNHDA, CDR2 SQIVND (reference sequence). This CDR3 is built from 14 residues.

The chain joins TRBV6-5 to TRBJ1-2, with TRBD1 matching 10 bases. Trimming removed 5 bases from V and 7 bases from J; junction bases left unmatched: 4. The V gene's germline CDR1 is MNHEY and CDR2 SVGAGI. The length of the CDR3 is 13 residues. The CDR3 DNA reads as TGTGCCAGCAGTCGGACAGGGGGTACTGGCTACACCTTC. Amino acids: CASSRTGGTGYTF.

The V call is TRBV24-1, the J call TRBJ2-3, with 9 positions matching TRBD2. The CDR3 loop spans 16 amino acids. Germline CDR1 KGHDR, CDR2 SFDVKD. With V trimmed by 4 bases and J by 0 bases, 4 bases remained unmatched. CDR3 DNA: TGTGCCACCAGTGACTACAGCGGGGGGAGCACAGATACGCAGTATTTT. Encoded protein: CATSDYSGGSTDTQYF.

The chain combines TRBV7-8 with TRBJ2-7; 8 bases agree with TRBD1. The germline V gene encodes CDR1 SGHVS and CDR2 FQNEAQ. This CDR3 has 17 amino acids. V was clipped by 5 bases and J by 9 bases; unmatched bases: 21. The CDR3 loop reads CASSRDRMILASSGQYF. In DNA, the CDR3 is TGTGCCAGCAGCCGGGACAGGATGATTTTAGCGTCCTCTGGGCAGTACTTC.

The J gene is TRBJ2-1, the V gene TRBV5-1, with 14 nucleotides matching TRBD2. With V trimmed by 5 bases and J by 6 bases, 7 bases remained unmatched. Germline CDR1 and CDR2: SGHRS and YFSETQ. The length of the CDR3 is 16 residues. The CDR3, as DNA: TGCGCCAGCAGACTCCCGGGACTAGCGGGGGTCAATGAGCAGTTCTTC. Amino acid sequence: CASRLPGLAGVNEQFF.

This clone was detected only a few times. The chain combines TRBV20-1 with TRBJ2-3; no clear D. CDR1 and CDR2 (germline): DFQATT, SNEGSKA (reference sequence). The ends were cut back, 4 bases at V and 10 bases at J, with 12 bases in the middle. The CDR3 extends over 11 amino acids. Here the CDR3 reads CSANLGRPQYF. In DNA form, the CDR3 reads TGCAGTGCTAATTTAGGAAGGCCGCAGTATTTT.

The rearrangement joins TRBV19 to TRBJ2-5; D is unclear. V shed 3 bases and J shed 8 bases, with 16 bases lying between them. This CDR3 has 14 amino acids. From germline, CDR1 is LNHDA and CDR2 SQIVND (reference sequence). The CDR3 protein is CASSITKASSTQYF. CDR3 DNA sequence: TGTGCCAGTAGTATTACGAAAGCTTCCTCAACCCAGTACTTC. The variable domain in full, completed from reference TRBV19 and TRBJ2-5, reads DGGITQSPKYLFRKEGQNVTLSCEQNLNHDAMYWYRQDPGQGLRLIYYSQIVNDFQKGDIAEGYSVSREKKESFPLTVTSAQKNPTAFYLCASSITKASSTQYFGPGTRLLVL.

The genes are TRBV28 and TRBJ2-5, with 8 bases matching TRBD2. After removal of 4 bases from V and 4 bases from J, the junction contained 8 bases not matched to a gene. Germline CDR1 reads MDHEN; CDR2 reads SYDVKM. The CDR3 sequence is 15 residues long. The CDR3 DNA reads TGTGCCAGCAGTTCCCTCGGGGGGGGAAGAGAGACCCAGTACTTC. Protein sequence: CASSSLGGGRETQYF. The entire variable domain, with the rest obtained from reference TRBV28 and TRBJ2-5, is as follows: DVKVTQSSRYLVKRTGEKVFLECVQDMDHENMFWYRQDPGLGLRLIYFSYDVKMKEKGDIPEGYSVSREKKERFSLILESASTNQTSMYLCASSSLGGGRETQYFGPGTRLLVL.

This clone appeared a single time. The V and J genes are TRBV5-1 and TRBJ2-6; D is uncertain. The germline V gene encodes CDR1 SGHRS and CDR2 YFSETQ. This CDR3 is 15 amino acids long. V was trimmed by 5 bases and J by 0 bases, leaving 9 bases between them. The CDR3 DNA sequence: TGCGCCAGCAGGCCGTCTACCTCTGGGGCCAACGTCCTGACTTTC. This codes for CASRPSTSGANVLTF.

This clone has a single count. Written as DNA, the CDR3 is TGTGCCAGCAGCCACGGGACGGGATACGCTGGGGCCAACGTCCTGACTTTC. It translates to CASSHGTGYAGANVLTF. This chain joins TRBV11-3 and TRBJ2-6; D assignment may be TRBD1 or TRBD2 (5 bases each). CDR1 and CDR2 (germline): SGHNT, YENEEA. V gave up 5 bases and J gave up 2 bases, with 16 bases separating them. This CDR3 is built from 17 residues.

The V call is TRBV7-3, the J call TRBJ2-3, with a possible D match to TRBD1 (6 bases). V was trimmed by 4 bases and J by 5 bases, leaving 10 bases between them. Germline CDR1 is SGHTA and CDR2 is FQGTGA. This CDR3 region has 13 residues. CDR3 residues: CASSWGHQDTQYF. In DNA, the CDR3 is TGTGCCAGCAGCTGGGGGCACCAAGATACGCAGTATTTT.

The genes are TRBV5-1 and TRBJ2-7; D is unresolved. The ends were cut back, 0 bases at V and 2 bases at J, with 6 bases in the middle. CDR3 length: 13 residues. In germline, CDR1 is SGHRS, CDR2 YFSETQ. The DNA for the CDR3 is TGCGCCAGCAGCTTGGACGGCGCCTACGAGCAGTACTTC. Its protein is CASSLDGAYEQYF.

The chain links TRBV5-1 to TRBJ2-5; possible D gene TRBD2, 5 bases. The CDR3 totals 16 residues. Germline CDR1 reads SGHRS; CDR2 reads YFSETQ. V was pared by 1 base and J by 4 bases, with 17 bases between. The CDR3 DNA reads as TGCGCCAGCAGCTTGTCCCTCGGGGTCGGAGCAGAGACCCAGTACTTC. It translates to CASSLSLGVGAETQYF.

The genes are TRBV11-2 and TRBJ2-6, with D perhaps given as TRBD1 or TRBD2 (5 bases each). The V end lost 4 bases, the J end lost 0 bases, and 16 bases lay between the germline ends. Looked up from germline, CDR1 is SGHAT and CDR2 is FQNNGV. CDR3 length equals 18 residues. The CDR3 nucleotides read TGTGCCAGCAGCTCGGACCTTTGGGGGAGCTCTGGGGCCAACGTCCTGACTTTC. It codes for CASSSDLWGSSGANVLTF.

The V call is TRBV30, the J call TRBJ1-1; TRBD1 aligns across 7 bases. CDR3 length: 13 residues. The V segment lost 2 bases and the J segment 5 bases; nucleotides outside the gene matches: 5. CDR1 and CDR2 (germline): GTSNPN, SVGIG (reference sequence). CDR3 loop: CAWSMQQGTEAFF. The DNA of the CDR3 is TGTGCCTGGAGTATGCAACAGGGGACTGAAGCTTTCTTT.

The chain has TRBV6-5 and TRBJ1-6; no reliable D call. Germline assignment: CDR1 MNHEY and CDR2 SVGAGI. Trimming took off 6 bases at V and 9 bases at J, with 18 bases between the two ends. The CDR3 has 15 amino acids. Here the CDR3 DNA reads TGTGCCAGCAGCGATCTAGGGCTCGGCCGTTCACCCCTCCACTTT. Translated: CASSDLGLGRSPLHF.

This clone was observed a single time. The chain employs TRBV9 and TRBJ2-2; no clear D gene. V shed 6 bases and J shed 0 bases, with 12 bases lying between them. The CDR3 runs 15 residues. Looked up from germline, CDR1 is SGDLS and CDR2 is YYNGEE. The CDR3 DNA reads as TGTGCCAGCACCCCCCGGCTAGCGAACACCGGGGAGCTGTTTTTT. Its translation: CASTPRLANTGELFF.

This chain connects TRBV5-8 to TRBJ2-7, with D perhaps matching TRBD1 (6 bases). In germline, CDR1 is SGHTS, CDR2 YDEGEE. The CDR3 loop spans 13 amino acids. V lost 3 bases and J lost 1, with 8 bases in between. The DNA for the CDR3 is TGTGCCAGCAGCTCGGACAGATCCTACGAGCAGTACTTC. It translates to CASSSDRSYEQYF.

This chain links TRBV24-1 with TRBJ2-2, with 7 positions matching TRBD2. CDR3 length equals 14 residues. Germline V lookup: CDR1 KGHDR, CDR2 SFDVKD. Trimming removed 6 bases from V and 4 bases from J; junction bases left unmatched: 4. In nucleotides, the CDR3 is TGTGCCACCAGTCTCGGCGGGGGCACCGGGGAGCTGTTTTTT. Its protein is CATSLGGGTGELFF.

The chain combines TRBV4-2 with TRBJ2-7, with 7 positions matching TRBD1. Looked up from germline, CDR1 is LGHNA and CDR2 is YNFKEQ. Trimming at V came to 4 bases and at J to 1 base, leaving 7 bases not matched to a gene. CDR3 length equals 15 residues. CDR3 residues: CASSRGTDGSYEQYF. The CDR3 DNA reads as TGTGCCAGCAGCCGGGGGACAGACGGATCCTACGAGCAGTACTTC.

The chain has TRBV30 and TRBJ1-1; 8 bases line up with TRBD1. The CDR3 contains 13 residues. CDR1 and CDR2 from the germline V gene are GTSNPN and SVGIG (reference sequence). The V gene end was trimmed by 1 base and the J gene end by 6 bases; junction bases not matched to a gene: 4. The CDR3 DNA reads as TGTGCCTGGAGTGGGACAGGGAGCGCTGAAGCTTTCTTT. Its protein is CAWSGTGSAEAFF.

J is TRBJ2-5 and V is TRBV4-1, with D unclear. The CDR3 loop spans 14 amino acids. Germline CDR1 reads MGHRA; CDR2 reads YSYEKL. V dropped 0 bases and J dropped 4 bases, with 9 bases sitting between them. The CDR3 sequence: CASSQDFSLETQYF. The CDR3 nucleotides read TGCGCCAGCAGCCAAGACTTCAGCTTAGAGACCCAGTACTTC.

This clone was recorded once. This chain joins TRBV19 and TRBJ2-2, with D possibly TRBD1 on 6 matching bases. CDR3 size: 14 residues. Germline values: CDR1 LNHDA, CDR2 SQIVND (reference sequence). V was shortened by 9 bases and J by 0 bases, with 11 bases between the two germline ends. For the CDR3, the DNA is TGTGCCAGCACAGGGTACTCGAACACCGGGGAGCTGTTTTTT. Residues: CASTGYSNTGELFF. The variable domain in full, with the rest retrieved from reference TRBV19 and TRBJ2-2, is DGGITQSPKYLFRKEGQNVTLSCEQNLNHDAMYWYRQDPGQGLRLIYYSQIVNDFQKGDIAEGYSVSREKKESFPLTVTSAQKNPTAFYLCASTGYSNTGELFFGEGSRLTVL.

The V call is TRBV3-1 (or the pseudogene TRBV3-2), the J call TRBJ2-7; a possible D gene is TRBD2 (5 bases). Trimming removed 1 base from V and 3 bases from J, with 10 bases in between. Germline CDR1 and CDR2: LGHDT and YNNKEL (reference sequence). The length of the CDR3 is 14 residues. DNA for the CDR3: TGTGCCAGCAGCCAAGGAGGGTATCGCTACGAGCAGTACTTC. Its protein is CASSQGGYRYEQYF.

The chain carries TRBV19 and TRBJ1-3; 7 bases are shared with TRBD1. The CDR3 consists of 15 residues. Germline-derived CDR1 and CDR2 are LNHDA and SQIVND (reference sequence). V lost 6 bases, J lost 0 bases, and 5 bases stayed unmatched. The CDR3 DNA reads as TGTGCCAGTAGCCCGGGACAGTTCTCTGGAAACACCATATATTTT. Protein product: CASSPGQFSGNTIYF.